The 21 T cell receptor beta chains listed next were all sequenced from one sample in a study of graft-versus-host responses after intestinal transplantation. The table came from immunoSEQ multiplex PCR; TCRdb's copy has only in-frame clones and leaves some out. This sample has about 92,000 clones, with 75% to 95% found just once. Their target antigens are unknown. Source: unstimulated CD8+ T cells sorted from spleen or lymph node cells, taken before intestinal transplant. These receptors all stem from a human donor who received an intestinal transplant.

The chain recombines TRBV19 with TRBJ2-3, with D possibly TRBD2 on 6 matching bases. The V and J ends lost 3 bases and 2 bases respectively, with 12 bases between them. There are 15 residues in the CDR3. From germline, CDR1 is LNHDA and CDR2 SQIVND (reference sequence). Written as DNA, the CDR3 is TGTGCCAGTAGTATGCTCGCGGGAATCACAGATACGCAGTATTTT. Translated: CASSMLAGITDTQYF. Drawing the rest from reference TRBV19 and TRBJ2-3, the complete variable domain is DGGITQSPKYLFRKEGQNVTLSCEQNLNHDAMYWYRQDPGQGLRLIYYSQIVNDFQKGDIAEGYSVSREKKESFPLTVTSAQKNPTAFYLCASSMLAGITDTQYFGPGTRLTVL.

The rearrangement joins TRBV25-1 to TRBJ1-2; TRBD1 is a possible D gene (5 bases). Between the trimmed V and J ends, which lost 8 bases and 3 bases, there was a span of 10 bases. The CDR3 totals 12 residues. Germline loops: CDR1 MGHDK, CDR2 SYGVNS. The CDR3 here is CASSRGDYGYTF. Here the CDR3 DNA reads TGTGCCAGCTCAAGAGGGGACTATGGCTACACCTTC.

The chain couples TRBV6-6 to TRBJ1-1, with D uncertain. From germline, CDR1 is MNHNY and CDR2 SVGAGI (reference sequence). The CDR3 sequence is 12 residues long. The V gene lost 2 bases and the J gene lost 4 bases, with 5 bases spanning the gap. The CDR3, as DNA: TGTGCCAGCAGTTACGAGGGCACTGAAGCTTTCTTT. Its protein product is CASSYEGTEAFF.

This chain joins TRBV5-1 and TRBJ2-7, with 8 bases fitting TRBD2. Germline trimming cut 1 base from V and 9 bases from J; bases unmatched to any gene: 12. The CDR3 contains 15 residues. Looked up from germline, CDR1 is SGHRS and CDR2 is YFSETQ. The CDR3 nucleotides read TGCGCCAGCAGCTTGCCTACGGGAATGGCGGGAGGGCAGTACTTC. Its protein is CASSLPTGMAGGQYF. The entire variable domain, with the rest obtained from reference TRBV5-1 and TRBJ2-7, is as follows: KAGVTQTPRYLIKTRGQQVTLSCSPISGHRSVSWYQQTPGQGLQFLFEYFSETQRNKGNFPGRFSGRQFSNSRSEMNVSTLELGDSALYLCASSLPTGMAGGQYFGPGTRLTVT.

The CDR3: CASSSTVAPAVYGYTF. DNA of the CDR3: TGTGCCAGCAGCTCAACGGTCGCACCGGCCGTCTATGGCTACACCTTC. The V gene is TRBV11-2, the J gene TRBJ1-2; D gene uncertain. The germline CDR1 and CDR2 sequences are SGHAT and FQNNGV. There are 16 residues in the CDR3. The V gene lost 4 bases and the J gene lost 4 bases, with 19 bases spanning the gap.

This clone was seen only a few times. V usage is TRBV7-9 and J usage is TRBJ2-7, with D uncertain. The germline CDR1 and CDR2 sequences are SEHNR and FQNEAQ (reference sequence). Trimming pared 4 bases from V and 2 bases from J, leaving 6 bases between. The CDR3 sequence is 12 residues long. In nucleotides, the CDR3 is TGTGCCAGCAGCTCCGCCCCCTACGAGCAGTACTTC. Its translation is CASSSAPYEQYF.

This clone has just one count. One junction end disagrees with the germline gene, perhaps due to a read error. The CDR3 reads CASSDFQGSPLHF. The CDR3 DNA follows: TGTGCCAGCAGCGACTTCCAGGGTTCACCCCTCCACTTT. V gene TRBV6-4 combines with J gene TRBJ1-6; D might be TRBD1 (5 bases). This CDR3 has 13 residues. Germline-derived CDR1 and CDR2 are MRHNA and SNTAGT.

The chain recombines TRBV28 with TRBJ1-1; D gene uncertain. CDR1 MDHEN and CDR2 SYDVKM come from the germline V gene. The V end was cut by 2 bases, the J end by 1 base, with 2 bases between. This CDR3 is 12 amino acids long. CDR3 in DNA: TGTGCCAGCAGTTTACCGAACACTGAAGCTTTCTTT. Its translation: CASSLPNTEAFF.

The gene calls are TRBV19 and TRBJ1-5; D is perhaps TRBD1 (5 bases). CDR1 and CDR2 (germline): LNHDA, SQIVND (reference sequence). The CDR3 totals 13 residues. Trimming removed 7 bases at V and 5 bases at J, with 12 bases between. CDR3 nucleotide sequence: TGTGCCAGTAATGAGGACACGGATCAGCCCCAGCATTTT. It yields the protein CASNEDTDQPQHF.

The chain recombines TRBV11-3 with TRBJ2-7; TRBD1 is a possible D gene (7 bases). CDR3 length equals 13 residues. CDR1 and CDR2 from the germline V gene are SGHNT and YENEEA. Between the trimmed V and J ends, which lost 4 bases and 5 bases, there was a span of 12 bases. The CDR3, as DNA: TGTGCCAGCAGCTCGCGGGACAGTCACGAGCAGTACTTC. It yields the protein CASSSRDSHEQYF.

The rearrangement joins TRBV7-6 to TRBJ2-3, with TRBD1 identical over 8 bases. V lost 2 bases and J lost 3; bases outside the gene matches: 10. The CDR3 loop spans 17 amino acids. Germline CDR1 SGHVS, CDR2 FNYEAQ. In DNA, the CDR3 is TGTGCCAGCAGCTTAACCTACGGACAGGGTACGACAGATACGCAGTATTTT. This gives the protein CASSLTYGQGTTDTQYF.

This CDR3 reads CASSFIDISYEQYF. DNA of the CDR3: TGTGCCAGCAGTTTCATCGACATTTCCTACGAGCAGTACTTC. This rearrangement joins TRBV28 to TRBJ2-7; no definite D call. The germline V and J ends were trimmed by 3 bases and 1 base, with 10 bases remaining between them. This CDR3 is 14 amino acids long. The germline CDR1 and CDR2 sequences are MDHEN and SYDVKM.

This clone came up a few times. The V call is TRBV4-3, the J call TRBJ1-6; TRBD1 matches at 8 bases. Germline loops: CDR1 LGHNA, CDR2 YSLEER. The trim removed 4 bases at V and 3 bases at J, leaving 5 bases unmatched. This CDR3 contains 16 residues. CDR3 residues: CASSRGQGGYNSPLHF. The CDR3 DNA sequence: TGCGCCAGCAGCCGAGGACAGGGAGGCTATAATTCACCCCTCCACTTT.

In its sample, this clone was seen a few times. V gene TRBV6-6 combines with J gene TRBJ1-3, with D possibly being TRBD1 (5 bases). V was shortened by 6 bases and J by 0 bases, with 12 bases between the two germline ends. Germline assignment: CDR1 MNHNY and CDR2 SVGAGI (reference sequence). CDR3 length equals 15 residues. CDR3 DNA: TGTGCCAGCAGGTCTTGGGGCCTCTCTGGAAACACCATATATTTT. This gives the protein CASRSWGLSGNTIYF.

This chain uses TRBV7-2 with TRBJ2-7; D remains unclear. V gave up 0 bases and J gave up 3 bases, with 9 bases separating them. Germline loops: CDR1 SGHTA, CDR2 FQGNSA. The CDR3 loop spans 14 amino acids. CDR3 sequence (DNA): TGTGCCAGCAGCTTAGCAGGTTCGGGCTACGAGCAGTACTTC. It specifies CASSLAGSGYEQYF.

This chain joins TRBV4-1 and TRBJ1-3; TRBD1 might be the D (5 bases). The V gene's germline CDR1 is MGHRA and CDR2 YSYEKL. V shed 4 bases and J shed 4 bases, with 14 bases lying between them. There are 15 residues in the CDR3. The DNA for the CDR3 is TGCGCCAGCAGCCCGCCGGGGGTGGGAGGAAACACCATATATTTT. It codes for CASSPPGVGGNTIYF.

This chain uses TRBV10-3 with TRBJ2-3; D possibly matches TRBD1 or TRBD2 (5 bases each). The CDR3 loop spans 19 amino acids. V gave up 2 bases and J gave up 0 bases, with 21 bases separating them. Germline lookup yields CDR1 ENHRY and CDR2 SYGVKD. The CDR3, as DNA: TGTGCCATCAGTGAGACCGGGACGTATCGAATAGTTAGCACAGATACGCAGTATTTT. Residues: CAISETGTYRIVSTDTQYF.

The chain is built from TRBV4-1 and TRBJ2-3; D may be TRBD1 or TRBD2 (5 bases each). Germline assignment: CDR1 MGHRA and CDR2 YSYEKL. The CDR3 is 15 amino acids. The germline V and J ends were trimmed by 2 bases and 4 bases, with 13 bases remaining between them. The CDR3 bases are TGCGCCAGCAGCCAATTTAATGGGGGTCCAGATACGCAGTATTTT. This gives the protein CASSQFNGGPDTQYF.

The V gene is TRBV19, the J gene TRBJ2-1, with 13 bases identical to TRBD2. The germline CDR1 and CDR2 sequences are LNHDA and SQIVND (reference sequence). The CDR3 consists of 14 residues. Germline trimming cut 5 bases from V and 8 bases from J; bases unmatched to any gene: 3. The CDR3 region is CASSQTSGRDEQFF. DNA of the CDR3: TGTGCCAGTAGTCAAACTAGCGGGAGGGATGAGCAGTTCTTC.

This chain joins TRBV6-5 and TRBJ2-5; 9 bases match TRBD2. CDR3 length equals 13 residues. The germline CDR1 and CDR2 sequences are MNHEY and SVGAGI. V trimming: 6 bases; J trimming: 9 bases; junction bases outside the gene matches: 8. CDR3 in amino acids: CASSPSGGKAQYF. The CDR3 DNA follows: TGTGCCAGCAGCCCCAGCGGGGGGAAAGCCCAGTACTTC.

The chain combines TRBV4-1 with TRBJ2-1; the match to TRBD1 covers 7 bases. The germline V gene has CDR1 MGHRA and CDR2 YSYEKL. V gave up 4 bases and J gave up 6 bases; unmatched junction bases: 6. This CDR3 has 14 amino acids. CDR3 DNA sequence: TGCGCCAGCAGCCCGGGACAGACCAGCAATGAGCAGTTCTTC. Translation: CASSPGQTSNEQFF.